This TCR beta chain was retrieved from a study of spatial heterogeneity in lung cancer. Every TCR cDNA molecule bore its own unique molecular identifier. Each CDR3 protein is one row after TCRdb ran MiXCR on the 5' RACE reads. The table includes approximately 52,000 distinct CDR3 sequences, about 5.8% detected once. Germline V gene lookup returns CDR1 LGHNA and CDR2 YSLEER. The CDR3 is 15 amino acids. V shed 0 bases and J 3 bases; nucleotides not matched to a gene: 4. Time point denoted: sample taken at primary tumor resection. 55 to 80 TRACERx patients with early, untreated non-small cell lung cancer donated samples. Sequencing covered unsorted whole RNA taken from tumor, nontumor lung or frozen PBMC.

The material was PBMCs, obtained at surgery. The chain joins TRBV4-3 to TRBJ2-7, with 8 positions matching TRBD2. This clonotype was obtained from a male donor with early-stage non-small cell lung cancer. CDR3 coding DNA: TGCGCCAGCAGCCAAGAGGGTAGCGGGAACTACGAGCAGTACTTC. This gives the protein CASSQEGSGNYEQYF.